The present entry profiles one T cell receptor (beta chain) with its context. The sample originates from a study of blood T cell repertoires in COVID-19. Data came from immunoSEQ multiplex PCR; TCRdb stores just in-frame clones and leaves some out. The sample records about 380,000 clones, more than 75% being singletons. This CDR3 has 14 amino acids. Trimming cost V 5 bases and J 4 bases; bases outside gene matches: 5. The germline gives CDR1 MNHEY, CDR2 SVGAGI. All recovered Cohort 3 donors got two negative PCRs, got clearance, or saw symptom resolution. This clonotype was obtained from a woman aged 18-29 years who had recovered from COVID-19. Material for sequencing was PBMCs or T cells enriched from blood (not recorded which). This rearrangement joins TRBV6-5 to TRBJ1-1; 9 bases agree with TRBD1. This CDR3 is CASSRTGAITEAFF. The CDR3, as DNA: TGTGCCAGCAGTCGGACAGGGGCGATCACTGAAGCTTTCTTT.